Listed here are 13 T cell receptor beta chains from one sample, sequenced in a study of blood T cell repertoires in COVID-19. Sequencing was performed with immunoSEQ multiplex PCR; in TCRdb, only in-frame clones are kept and a portion is missing. The top ten clones hold roughly 0.53% of a sample with some 69,000 clones, around 91% of them seen once. Sequencing input: peripheral blood. The receptors come from a man between 50 and 59 years old with COVID-19, enrolled during active disease.

The chain combines TRBV21-1 with TRBJ1-1; TRBD1, as called in the table, went unchecked against the DNA. TRBV21-1 is assigned pseudogene status. The CDR3 spans 18 residues. The CDR3 nucleotides are TGTGCCAGCAGCATCCAACCTGACCATGACAGGGGGTGGACTGAAGCTTTCTTT. Its translation is CASSIQPDHDRGWTEAFF.

The V gene is TRBV10-3, the J gene TRBJ2-5; the match to TRBD1 covers 7 bases. Germline V gene sequence: CDR1 ENHRY, CDR2 SYGVKD. Unmatched junction bases numbered 5, after V lost 5 bases and J lost 5 bases. This CDR3 comprises 13 residues. The CDR3 protein is CAISPGGGETQYF. In nucleotides, the CDR3 is TGTGCCATCAGTCCAGGGGGTGGGGAGACCCAGTACTTC.

This chain connects TRBV6-5 to TRBJ2-2; D is perhaps TRBD1 (5 bases). V lost 3 bases to trimming and J lost 0 bases, with 8 bases between them. Germline assignment: CDR1 MNHEY and CDR2 SVGAGI. The CDR3 contains 15 residues. The CDR3 coding sequence is TGTGCCAGCAGTTATTTCAGGGCGAACACCGGGGAGCTGTTTTTT. It specifies CASSYFRANTGELFF.

The sample holds one count of this clone. This chain joins TRBV2 and TRBJ1-1; D remains ambiguous. This CDR3 spans 13 amino acids. Germline V gene data show CDR1 as SNHLY and CDR2 as FYNNEI. Trimming removed 4 bases at V and 0 bases at J, with 6 bases between. CDR3 sequence: CASSGEMNTEAFF. The CDR3 nucleotides are TGTGCCAGCAGTGGAGAAATGAACACTGAAGCTTTCTTT.

The rearrangement joins TRBV7-8 to TRBJ1-5; a weak D match, TRBD1 (6 bases). CDR1 and CDR2 from the germline V gene are SGHVS and FQNEAQ. The CDR3 consists of 16 residues. V lost 0 bases and J lost 3, with 12 bases in between. This CDR3 reads CASSLARTGYNQPQHF. CDR3 nucleotide sequence: TGTGCCAGCAGCTTAGCGCGCACAGGGTACAATCAGCCCCAGCATTTT.

This chain joins TRBV11-1 and TRBJ2-7; D gene unclear. The V end lost 8 bases, the J end lost 1 base, and 12 bases lay between the germline ends. The CDR3 covers 13 residues. From germline, CDR1 is SGHAT and CDR2 FQDESV (reference sequence). The CDR3 DNA reads as TGTGCCAGCCGCCCCAGAAATTCCTACGAGCAGTACTTC. Translating gives CASRPRNSYEQYF.

The chain employs TRBV19 and TRBJ2-1, with D possibly TRBD2 on 6 matching bases. CDR1 and CDR2 from the germline V gene are LNHDA and SQIVND (reference sequence). The CDR3 runs 14 residues. V lost 6 bases and J 10 bases, leaving 19 bases between the germline ends. CDR3 in DNA: TGTGCCAGTAGCCTAGGGCCGGGAGCAGCGGAGCAGTTCTTC. Translating it yields CASSLGPGAAEQFF.

This chain connects TRBV4-2 to TRBJ1-3; maybe TRBD1 (6 bases). The CDR3 loop spans 14 amino acids. V lost 4 bases and J lost 8, with 15 bases in between. Germline lookup yields CDR1 LGHNA and CDR2 YNFKEQ. The CDR3 coding sequence is TGTGCCAGCAGCCCCTCTTTATCAGGGGACACCATATATTTT. Encoded protein: CASSPSLSGDTIYF.

This chain uses TRBV5-1 with TRBJ2-2; maybe TRBD2 (6 bases). The germline V gene encodes CDR1 SGHRS and CDR2 YFSETQ. The germline V and J ends were trimmed by 1 base and 10 bases, with 11 bases remaining between them. The CDR3 runs to 13 residues. The CDR3 nucleotides read TGCGCCAGCAGCTTGTATGGGGACTTGGAGCTGTTTTTT. It codes for CASSLYGDLELFF.

The chain employs TRBV5-6 and TRBJ2-2; 11 nucleotides agree with TRBD1. The CDR3 is 18 residues long. Trimming at V came to 0 bases and at J to 5 bases, leaving 9 bases not matched to a gene. Germline V gene data show CDR1 as SGHDT and CDR2 as YYEEEE. The CDR3 DNA is TGTGCCAGCAGCTTGGTTCTTCGGACAGGGGGCGCGACCGGGGAGCTGTTTTTT. It is translated as CASSLVLRTGGATGELFF.

This clone has only one observation. This sequence joins TRBV7-3 and TRBJ2-1, with 12 bases lining up with TRBD1. The CDR3 spans 17 residues. Germline-derived CDR1 and CDR2 are SGHTA and FQGTGA. V gave up 2 bases and J gave up 8 bases; unmatched junction bases: 10. The CDR3 nucleotides read TGTGCCAGCAGCTTATACTTCGGGACAGGGGGCTTAGATGAGCAGTTCTTC. This sequence encodes CASSLYFGTGGLDEQFF.

DNA of the CDR3: TGTGCCAGCAGCTTAAGGTGCGGGACAGGGGCCTGCTACGAGCAGTACTTC. It is translated as CASSLRCGTGACYEQYF. This chain connects TRBV11-3 to TRBJ2-7; 10 bases are a match to TRBD1. V lost 2 bases and J lost 3; bases outside the gene matches: 10. The CDR3 consists of 17 residues. The germline gives CDR1 SGHNT, CDR2 YENEEA.

The rearrangement joins TRBV4-1 to TRBJ2-7; weak D call: TRBD1 (6 bases). Germline CDR1 MGHRA, CDR2 YSYEKL. This CDR3 has 15 residues. V was shortened by 1 base and J by 0 bases, with 10 bases between the two germline ends. The CDR3 sequence: CASSQVQGSSYEQYF. CDR3 DNA sequence: TGCGCCAGCAGCCAAGTTCAGGGGAGCTCCTACGAGCAGTACTTC.